What follows are 2 T cell receptor beta chains derived from one specimen sequenced in a study of blood T cell repertoires in COVID-19. The assay was immunoSEQ multiplex PCR, and TCRdb's table has in-frame clones only and misses some. The sample yields a few hundred thousand clones, more than 70% seen once. The sample consisted of peripheral blood. The receptors were gathered from a man aged 45-65 years with COVID-19, enrolled during active disease.

The V call is TRBV15, the J call TRBJ1-2, with 9 bases lining up with TRBD1. The CDR3 spans 14 residues. The V segment lost 2 bases and the J segment 7 bases; nucleotides outside the gene matches: 5. Germline V lookup: CDR1 LNHNV, CDR2 YYDKDF (reference sequence). The chain's CDR3 is CATSRIRTGAGYTF. The CDR3 DNA reads TGTGCCACCAGCAGAATTAGGACAGGGGCTGGCTACACCTTC.

The genes are TRBV4-2 and TRBJ2-7, with a tentative D call TRBD1 (5 bases). The germline CDR1 and CDR2 sequences are LGHNA and YNFKEQ. The CDR3 is 16 amino acids. Deletions cut 1 base from V and 0 bases from J, with 13 bases between. The CDR3 loop reads CASSQGVGLSSYEQYF. CDR3 DNA sequence: TGTGCCAGCAGCCAAGGGGTGGGGCTGAGCTCCTACGAGCAGTACTTC.